The clone carrying this T cell receptor beta chain was seen just once. Per the authors' pipeline: Reference gene primer amplification gave estimated nucleated cell counts. Generated by immunoSEQ multiplex PCR, the TCRdb table keeps only in-frame clones and is missing some. The V and J calls and clone size were taken over from that table, and D and trimming were inferred from the DNA. The data hold about 91,000 clones, with 88% observed a single time. Trimming took off 6 bases at V and 4 bases at J, with 13 bases between the two ends. CDR1 MNHEY and CDR2 SVGAGI come from the germline V gene. There are 14 residues in the CDR3. This sample is part of a study of blood T cell repertoires in COVID-19. At the level of the study: Acute-phase and convalescent COVID-19 samples originated in the United States, Italy and Spain. Sample material is recorded as cDNA or gDNA derived from T cells, B-cell-depleted T cells, or PBMCs.

The J gene is TRBJ2-1, the V gene TRBV6-5, with D perhaps matching TRBD2 (6 bases). This receptor was identified in a woman older than 75 with active COVID-19. The sample was peripheral blood. The CDR3 bases are TGTGCCAGCAGCGCCGGGGAGGCTTACAATGAGCAGTTCTTC. The encoded protein is CASSAGEAYNEQFF.